This T cell receptor (beta chain) was profiled in a study of tumor T cells in aggressive B-cell lymphoma. Germline assignment: CDR1 GTSNPN and CDR2 SVGIG (reference sequence). V was pared by 0 bases and J by 11 bases, with 16 bases between. The length of the CDR3 is 13 residues. The protocol was immunoSEQ multiplex PCR, while the TCRdb copy is restricted to in-frame clones and leaves out a portion. The sample records roughly 8,100 clones, about 80% being singletons. The rearrangement links TRBV30 to TRBJ1-1, with D tentatively TRBD1 (5 bases). The sample consisted of tumor tissue. The sequence was obtained from an adult with diffuse large B cell lymphoma. Here the CDR3 reads CAWSVGRALFAFF. For the CDR3, the DNA is TGTGCCTGGAGTGTAGGCAGGGCGCTTTTCGCTTTCTTT.